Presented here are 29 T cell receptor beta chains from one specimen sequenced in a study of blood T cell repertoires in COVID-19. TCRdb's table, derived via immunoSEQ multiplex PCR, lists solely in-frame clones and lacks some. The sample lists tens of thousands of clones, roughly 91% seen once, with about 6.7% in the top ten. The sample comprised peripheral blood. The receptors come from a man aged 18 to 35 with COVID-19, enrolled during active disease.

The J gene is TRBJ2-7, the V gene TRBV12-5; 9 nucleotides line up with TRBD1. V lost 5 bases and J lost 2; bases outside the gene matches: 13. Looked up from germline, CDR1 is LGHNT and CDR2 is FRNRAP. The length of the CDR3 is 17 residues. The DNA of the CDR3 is TGTGCTAGTGGTCTGACTGATTGGGACAGGGCGACCTACGAGCAGTACTTC. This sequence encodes CASGLTDWDRATYEQYF.

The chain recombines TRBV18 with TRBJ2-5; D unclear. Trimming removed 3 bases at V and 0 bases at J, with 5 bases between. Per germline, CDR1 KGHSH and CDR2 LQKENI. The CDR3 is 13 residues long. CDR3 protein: CASSPRHQETQYF. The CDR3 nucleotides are TGTGCCAGCTCACCTCGTCACCAAGAGACCCAGTACTTC.

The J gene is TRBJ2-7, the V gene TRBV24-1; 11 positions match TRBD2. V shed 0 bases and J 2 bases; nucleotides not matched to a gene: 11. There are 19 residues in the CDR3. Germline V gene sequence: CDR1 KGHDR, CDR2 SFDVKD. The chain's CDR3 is CATSDLRLLAGDLPYEQYF. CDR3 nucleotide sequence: TGTGCCACCAGTGATTTGAGGTTACTAGCGGGAGATCTCCCCTACGAGCAGTACTTC.

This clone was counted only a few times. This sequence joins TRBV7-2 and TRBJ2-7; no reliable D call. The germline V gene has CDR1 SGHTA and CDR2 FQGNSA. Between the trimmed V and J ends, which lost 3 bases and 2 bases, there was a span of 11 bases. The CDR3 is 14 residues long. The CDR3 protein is CASSFSTSAYEQYF. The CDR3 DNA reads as TGTGCCAGCAGCTTTAGCACCTCGGCCTACGAGCAGTACTTC.

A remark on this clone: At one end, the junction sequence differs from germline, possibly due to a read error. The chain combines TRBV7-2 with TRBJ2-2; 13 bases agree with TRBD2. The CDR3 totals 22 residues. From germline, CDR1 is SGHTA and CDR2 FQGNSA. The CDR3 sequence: CASSLAPYAGGTSGANTGELFF. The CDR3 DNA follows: TGTGCCAGCAGCTTAGCCCCTTATGCGGGAGGGACTAGCGGGGCGAACACCGGAGAGCTGTTTTTT.

CDR3 loop: CASSTWTGAGEQYF. The CDR3 DNA is TGTGCCAGCAGCACCTGGACAGGAGCGGGCGAGCAGTACTTC. The chain couples TRBV7-9 to TRBJ2-7; D perhaps matches TRBD1 (7 bases). Trimming shortened V by 5 bases and J by 6 bases, and 17 bases separated the two germline ends. The germline V gene has CDR1 SEHNR and CDR2 FQNEAQ (reference sequence). The CDR3 consists of 14 residues. The full variable domain, in which reference TRBV7-9 and TRBJ2-7 provide the parts outside the CDR3, is DTGVSQNPRHKITKRGQNVTFRCDPISEHNRLYWYRQTLGQGPEFLTYFQNEAQLEKSRLLSDRFSAERPKGSFSTLEIQRTEQGDSAMYLCASSTWTGAGEQYFGPGTRLTVT.

The CDR3 DNA follows: TGTGCCAGCAGTGAAGGGGCAAGGCCAGATACGCAGTATTTT. Its protein is CASSEGARPDTQYF. The chain joins TRBV25-1 to TRBJ2-3, with D perhaps matching TRBD1 (5 bases). Between the trimmed V and J ends, which lost 2 bases and 4 bases, there was a span of 10 bases. This CDR3 spans 14 amino acids. Germline CDR1 is MGHDK and CDR2 is SYGVNS. The entire variable domain, with the rest obtained from reference TRBV25-1 and TRBJ2-3, is as follows: EADIYQTPRYLVIGTGKKITLECSQTMGHDKMYWYQQDPGMELHLIHYSYGVNSTEKGDLSSESTVSRIRTEHFPLTLESARPSHTSQYLCASSEGARPDTQYFGPGTRLTVL.

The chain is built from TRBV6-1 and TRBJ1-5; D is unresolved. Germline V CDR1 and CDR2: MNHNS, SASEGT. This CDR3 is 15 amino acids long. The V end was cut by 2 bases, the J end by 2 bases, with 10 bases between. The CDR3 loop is CASSEFVSGNQPQHF. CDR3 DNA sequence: TGTGCCAGCAGTGAATTCGTCTCTGGCAATCAGCCCCAGCATTTT.

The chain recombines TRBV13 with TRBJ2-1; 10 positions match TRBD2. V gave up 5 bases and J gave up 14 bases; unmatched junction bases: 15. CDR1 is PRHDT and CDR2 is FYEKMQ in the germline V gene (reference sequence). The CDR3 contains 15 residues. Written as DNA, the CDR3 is TGTGCCAGCAGCCCGCCGACTAGCGGGTCCCAGCGGAAGTTCTTC. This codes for CASSPPTSGSQRKFF.

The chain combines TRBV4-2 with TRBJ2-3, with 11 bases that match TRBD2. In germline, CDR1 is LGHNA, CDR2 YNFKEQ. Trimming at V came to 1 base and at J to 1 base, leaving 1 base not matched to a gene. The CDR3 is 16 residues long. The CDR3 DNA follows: TGTGCCAGCAGCCAAGTGGGACTAGCGGGCACAGATACGCAGTATTTT. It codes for CASSQVGLAGTDTQYF.

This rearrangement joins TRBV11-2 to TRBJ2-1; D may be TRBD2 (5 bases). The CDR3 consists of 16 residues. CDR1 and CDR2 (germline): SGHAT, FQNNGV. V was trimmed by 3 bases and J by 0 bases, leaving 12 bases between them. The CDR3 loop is CASSLEVPHSYNEQFF. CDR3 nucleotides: TGTGCCAGCAGCTTGGAGGTGCCTCACTCCTACAATGAGCAGTTCTTC.

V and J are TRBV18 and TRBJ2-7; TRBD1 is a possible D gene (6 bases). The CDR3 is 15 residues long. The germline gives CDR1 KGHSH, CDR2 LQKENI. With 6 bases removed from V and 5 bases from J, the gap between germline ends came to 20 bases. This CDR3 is CASSLLTGNRNEQYF. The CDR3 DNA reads TGTGCCAGCTCCCTACTAACAGGGAATCGGAACGAGCAGTACTTC.

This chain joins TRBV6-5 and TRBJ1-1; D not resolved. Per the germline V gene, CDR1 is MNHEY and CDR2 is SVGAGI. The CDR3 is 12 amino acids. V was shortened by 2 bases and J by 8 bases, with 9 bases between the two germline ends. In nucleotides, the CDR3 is TGTGCCAGCAGTTACGAGGGCATCGAAGCTTTCTTT. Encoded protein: CASSYEGIEAFF.

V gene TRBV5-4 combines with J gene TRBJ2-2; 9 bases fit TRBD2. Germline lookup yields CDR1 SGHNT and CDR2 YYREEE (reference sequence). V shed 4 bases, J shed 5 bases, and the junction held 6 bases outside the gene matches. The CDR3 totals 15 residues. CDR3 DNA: TGTGCCAGCAGCACAGCGGGAGGAAGGACCGGGGAGCTGTTTTTT. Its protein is CASSTAGGRTGELFF.

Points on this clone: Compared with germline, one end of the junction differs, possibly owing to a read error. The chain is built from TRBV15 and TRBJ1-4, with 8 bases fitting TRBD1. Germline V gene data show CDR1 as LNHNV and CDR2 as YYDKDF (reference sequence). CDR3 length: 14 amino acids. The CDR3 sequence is CATSGGQGGEKLLF. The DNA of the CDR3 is TGTGCCACCAGCGGTGGACAGGGAGGTGAAAAACTGCTTTTT.

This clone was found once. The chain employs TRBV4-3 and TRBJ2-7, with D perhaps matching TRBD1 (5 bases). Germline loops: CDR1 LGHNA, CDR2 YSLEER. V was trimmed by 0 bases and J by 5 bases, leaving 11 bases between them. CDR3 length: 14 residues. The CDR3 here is CASSQDRVGDEQYF. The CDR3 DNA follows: TGCGCCAGCAGCCAAGATCGGGTAGGGGACGAGCAGTACTTC.

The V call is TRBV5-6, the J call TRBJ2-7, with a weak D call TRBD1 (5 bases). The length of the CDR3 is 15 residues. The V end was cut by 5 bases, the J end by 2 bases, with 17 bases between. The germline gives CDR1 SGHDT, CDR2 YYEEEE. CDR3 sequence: CASSIADRPTYEQYF. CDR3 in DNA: TGTGCCAGCAGTATTGCAGACAGACCGACCTACGAGCAGTACTTC.

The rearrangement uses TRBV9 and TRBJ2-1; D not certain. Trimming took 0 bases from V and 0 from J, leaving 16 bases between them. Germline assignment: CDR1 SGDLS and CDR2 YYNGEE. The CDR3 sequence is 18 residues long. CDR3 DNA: TGTGCCAGCAGCGTAGACCCGGGTGTCCCGGGCTCCTACAATGAGCAGTTCTTC. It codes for CASSVDPGVPGSYNEQFF.

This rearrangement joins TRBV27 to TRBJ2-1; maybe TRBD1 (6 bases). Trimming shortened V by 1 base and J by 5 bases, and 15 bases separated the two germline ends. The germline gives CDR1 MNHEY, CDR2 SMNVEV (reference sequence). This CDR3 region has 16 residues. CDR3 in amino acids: CASSLFYRAADNEQFF. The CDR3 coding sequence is TGTGCCAGCAGTTTATTTTACAGGGCAGCTGACAATGAGCAGTTCTTC.

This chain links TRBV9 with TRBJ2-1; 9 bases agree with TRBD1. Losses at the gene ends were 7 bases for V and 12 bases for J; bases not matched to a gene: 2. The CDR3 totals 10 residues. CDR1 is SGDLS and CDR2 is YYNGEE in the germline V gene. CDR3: CASGGQGQFF. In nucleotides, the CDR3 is TGTGCCAGCGGGGGACAGGGGCAGTTCTTC.

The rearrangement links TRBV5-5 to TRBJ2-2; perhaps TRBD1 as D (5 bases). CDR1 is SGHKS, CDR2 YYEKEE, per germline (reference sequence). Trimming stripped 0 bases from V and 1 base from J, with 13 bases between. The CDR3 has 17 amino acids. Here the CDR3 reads CASSLVAGSVNTGELFF. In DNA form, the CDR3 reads TGTGCCAGCAGCTTGGTCGCAGGGTCGGTGAACACCGGGGAGCTGTTTTTT.

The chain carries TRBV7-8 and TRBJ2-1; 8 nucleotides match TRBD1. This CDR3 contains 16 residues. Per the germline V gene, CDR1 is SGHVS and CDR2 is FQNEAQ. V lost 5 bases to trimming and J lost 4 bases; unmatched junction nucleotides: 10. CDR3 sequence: CASSTGGTGMYNEQFF. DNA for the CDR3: TGTGCCAGCAGCACAGGGGGGACTGGGATGTACAATGAGCAGTTCTTC.

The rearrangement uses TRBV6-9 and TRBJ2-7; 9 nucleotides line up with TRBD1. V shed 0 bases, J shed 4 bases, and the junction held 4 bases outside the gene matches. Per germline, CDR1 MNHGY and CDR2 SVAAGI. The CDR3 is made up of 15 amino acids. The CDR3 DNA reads TGTGCCAGCAGTTATTCGAGGACAGGGGAGTACGAGCAGTACTTC. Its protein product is CASSYSRTGEYEQYF.

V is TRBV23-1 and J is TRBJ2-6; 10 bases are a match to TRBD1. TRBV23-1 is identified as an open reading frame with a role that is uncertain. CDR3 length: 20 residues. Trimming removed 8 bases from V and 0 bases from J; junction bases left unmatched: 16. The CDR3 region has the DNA TGCGCCAGCGAGATTGTACCGGGACAGGGGAAGAGCTCTGGGGCCAACGTCCTGACTTTC. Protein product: CASEIVPGQGKSSGANVLTF.

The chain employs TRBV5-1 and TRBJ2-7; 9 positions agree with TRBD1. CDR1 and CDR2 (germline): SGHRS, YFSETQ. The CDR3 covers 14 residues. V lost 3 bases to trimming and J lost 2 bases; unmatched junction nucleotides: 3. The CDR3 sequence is CASSWTGVAYEQYF. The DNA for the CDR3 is TGCGCCAGCAGCTGGACAGGGGTGGCCTACGAGCAGTACTTC.

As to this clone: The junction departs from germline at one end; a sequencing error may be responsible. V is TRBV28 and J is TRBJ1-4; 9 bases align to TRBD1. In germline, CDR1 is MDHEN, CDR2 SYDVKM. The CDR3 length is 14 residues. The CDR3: CASSFMTGGEKLLF. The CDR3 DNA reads TGTGCCAGCAGTTTTATGACAGGGGGGGAAAAACTGCTTTTT.

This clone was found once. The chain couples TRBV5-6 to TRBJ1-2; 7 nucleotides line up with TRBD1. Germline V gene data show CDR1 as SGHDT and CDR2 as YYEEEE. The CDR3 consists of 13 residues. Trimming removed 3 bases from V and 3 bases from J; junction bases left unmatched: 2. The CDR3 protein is CASSYGTDYGYTF. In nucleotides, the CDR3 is TGTGCCAGCAGCTATGGGACAGACTATGGCTACACCTTC.

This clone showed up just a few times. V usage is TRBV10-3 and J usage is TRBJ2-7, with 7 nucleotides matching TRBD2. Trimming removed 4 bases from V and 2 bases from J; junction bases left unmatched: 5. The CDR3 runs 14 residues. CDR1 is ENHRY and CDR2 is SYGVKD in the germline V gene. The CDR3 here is CAISGAGITYEQYF. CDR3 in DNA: TGTGCCATCAGTGGAGCGGGAATCACCTACGAGCAGTACTTC.

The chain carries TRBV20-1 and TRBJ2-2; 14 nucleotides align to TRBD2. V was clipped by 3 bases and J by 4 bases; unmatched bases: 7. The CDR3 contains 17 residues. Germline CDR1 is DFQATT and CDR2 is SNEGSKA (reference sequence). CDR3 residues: CSASGTSGSWATGELFF. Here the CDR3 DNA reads TGCAGTGCTAGTGGGACTAGCGGGAGTTGGGCCACCGGGGAGCTGTTTTTT.